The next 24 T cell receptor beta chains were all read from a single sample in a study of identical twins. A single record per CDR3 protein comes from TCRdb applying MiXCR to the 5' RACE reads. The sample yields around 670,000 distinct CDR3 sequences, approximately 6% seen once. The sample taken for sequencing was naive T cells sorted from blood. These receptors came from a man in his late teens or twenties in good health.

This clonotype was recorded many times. In DNA, the CDR3 is TGTGCCATCAGAAAGGACTCTAGCGGGAGGTGGAATGAGCAGTTCTTC. As protein: CAIRKDSSGRWNEQFF. J is TRBJ2-1 and V is TRBV10-3; 11 bases align to TRBD2. CDR3 length: 16 residues. V trimming: 6 bases; J trimming: 7 bases; junction bases outside the gene matches: 11. Germline assignment: CDR1 ENHRY and CDR2 SYGVKD.

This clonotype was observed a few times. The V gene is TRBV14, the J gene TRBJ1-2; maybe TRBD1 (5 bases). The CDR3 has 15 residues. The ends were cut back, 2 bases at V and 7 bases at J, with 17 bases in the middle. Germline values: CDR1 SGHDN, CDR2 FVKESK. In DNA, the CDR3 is TGTGCCAGCAGCCAAAGAGCCCCAGGGAGCTGTGGCTACACCTTC. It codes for CASSQRAPGSCGYTF. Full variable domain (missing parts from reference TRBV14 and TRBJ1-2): EAGVTQFPSHSVIEKGQTVTLRCDPISGHDNLYWYRRVMGKEIKFLLHFVKESKQDESGMPNNRFLAERTGGTYSTLKVQPAELEDSGVYFCASSQRAPGSCGYTFGSGTRLTVV.

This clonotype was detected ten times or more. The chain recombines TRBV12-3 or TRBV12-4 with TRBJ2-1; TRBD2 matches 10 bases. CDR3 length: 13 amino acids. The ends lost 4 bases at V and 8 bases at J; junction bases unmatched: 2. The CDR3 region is CASSSAGGHEQFF. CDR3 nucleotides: TGTGCCAGCAGTTCAGCGGGAGGGCATGAGCAGTTCTTC.

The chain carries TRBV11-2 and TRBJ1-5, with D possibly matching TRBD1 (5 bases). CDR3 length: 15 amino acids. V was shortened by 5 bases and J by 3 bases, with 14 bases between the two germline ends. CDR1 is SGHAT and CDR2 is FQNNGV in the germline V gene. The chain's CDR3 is CASSPTGGINQPQHF. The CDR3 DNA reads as TGTGCCAGCAGCCCAACGGGGGGTATCAATCAGCCCCAGCATTTT.

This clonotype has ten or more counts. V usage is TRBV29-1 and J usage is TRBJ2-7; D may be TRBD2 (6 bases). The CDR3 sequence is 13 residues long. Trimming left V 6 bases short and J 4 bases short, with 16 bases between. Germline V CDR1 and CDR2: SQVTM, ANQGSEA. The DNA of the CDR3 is TGCAGCGTGGAAAAAAGTGGAGGGTACGAGCAGTACTTC. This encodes CSVEKSGGYEQYF.

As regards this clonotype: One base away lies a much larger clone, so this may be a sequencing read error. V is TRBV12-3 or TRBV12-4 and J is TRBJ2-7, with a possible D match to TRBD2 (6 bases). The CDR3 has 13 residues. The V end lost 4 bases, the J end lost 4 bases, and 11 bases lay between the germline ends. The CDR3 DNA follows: TGTGCCAGCAGTTCCGGGAGTCATTACGAGCAGTACTTC. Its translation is CASSSGSHYEQYF.

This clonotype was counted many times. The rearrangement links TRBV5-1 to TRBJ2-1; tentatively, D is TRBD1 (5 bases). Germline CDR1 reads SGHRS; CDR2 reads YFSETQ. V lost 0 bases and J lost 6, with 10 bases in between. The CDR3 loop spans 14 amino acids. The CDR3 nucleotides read TGCGCCAGCAGCTTGGCAGGGTCTTCCAATGAGCAGTTCTTC. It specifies CASSLAGSSNEQFF.

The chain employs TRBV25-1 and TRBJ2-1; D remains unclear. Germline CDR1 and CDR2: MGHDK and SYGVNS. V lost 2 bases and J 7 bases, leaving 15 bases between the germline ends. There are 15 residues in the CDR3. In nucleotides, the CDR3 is TGTGCCAGCAGTGAAACCGGATGGGGTTGGAATGAGCAGTTCTTC. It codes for CASSETGWGWNEQFF. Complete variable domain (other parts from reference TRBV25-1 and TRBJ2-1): EADIYQTPRYLVIGTGKKITLECSQTMGHDKMYWYQQDPGMELHLIHYSYGVNSTEKGDLSSESTVSRIRTEHFPLTLESARPSHTSQYLCASSETGWGWNEQFFGPGTRLTVL.

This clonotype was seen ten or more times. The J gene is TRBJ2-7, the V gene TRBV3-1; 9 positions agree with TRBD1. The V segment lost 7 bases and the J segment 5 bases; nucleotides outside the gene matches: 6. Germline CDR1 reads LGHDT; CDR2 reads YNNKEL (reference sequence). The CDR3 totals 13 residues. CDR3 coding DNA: TGTGCCAGCATGGGACAGGGTACCCACGAGCAGTACTTC. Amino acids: CASMGQGTHEQYF.

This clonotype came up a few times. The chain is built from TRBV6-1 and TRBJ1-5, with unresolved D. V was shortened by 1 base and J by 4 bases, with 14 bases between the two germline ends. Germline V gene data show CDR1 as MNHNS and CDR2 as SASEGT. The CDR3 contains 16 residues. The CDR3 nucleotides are TGTGCCAGCAGTGAAGGTCGACTGGTAGTTAATCAGCCCCAGCATTTT. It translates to CASSEGRLVVNQPQHF.

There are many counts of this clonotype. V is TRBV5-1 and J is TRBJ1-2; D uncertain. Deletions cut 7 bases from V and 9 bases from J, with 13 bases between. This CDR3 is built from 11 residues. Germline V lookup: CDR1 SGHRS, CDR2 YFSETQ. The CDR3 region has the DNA TGCGCCAGCTGGAAAGGGAATCGCTACACCTTC. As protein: CASWKGNRYTF.

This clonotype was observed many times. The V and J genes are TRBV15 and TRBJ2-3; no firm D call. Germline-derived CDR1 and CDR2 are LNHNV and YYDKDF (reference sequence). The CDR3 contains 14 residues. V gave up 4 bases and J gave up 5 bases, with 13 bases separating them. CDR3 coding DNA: TGTGCCACCAGCAAAGGACGTTCGGTAGATACGCAGTATTTT. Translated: CATSKGRSVDTQYF.

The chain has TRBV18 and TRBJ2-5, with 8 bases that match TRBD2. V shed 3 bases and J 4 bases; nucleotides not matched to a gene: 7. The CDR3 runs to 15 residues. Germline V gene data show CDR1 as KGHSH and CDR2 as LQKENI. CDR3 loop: CASSPGKAGAETQYF. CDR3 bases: TGTGCCAGCTCACCGGGGAAAGCGGGAGCAGAGACCCAGTACTTC.

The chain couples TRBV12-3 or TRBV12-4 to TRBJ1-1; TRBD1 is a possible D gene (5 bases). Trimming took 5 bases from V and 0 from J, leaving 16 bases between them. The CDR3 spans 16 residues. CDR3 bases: TGTGCCAGCAGTCCAATGCGGCAGGGCCTGAACACTGAAGCTTTCTTT. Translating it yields CASSPMRQGLNTEAFF.

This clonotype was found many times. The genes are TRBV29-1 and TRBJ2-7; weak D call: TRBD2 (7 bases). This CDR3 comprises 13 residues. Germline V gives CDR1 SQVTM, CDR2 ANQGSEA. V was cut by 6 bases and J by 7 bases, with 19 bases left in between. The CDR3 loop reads CSVGGTLRREQYF. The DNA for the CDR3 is TGCAGCGTCGGGGGGACACTTCGGAGGGAGCAGTACTTC.

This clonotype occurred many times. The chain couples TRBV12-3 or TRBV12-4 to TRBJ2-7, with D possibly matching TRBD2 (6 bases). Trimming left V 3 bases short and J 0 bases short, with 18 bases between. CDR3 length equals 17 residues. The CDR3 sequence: CASSLSGRAKSSYEQYF. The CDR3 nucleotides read TGTGCCAGCAGTTTGTCCGGGAGAGCGAAGAGCTCCTACGAGCAGTACTTC.

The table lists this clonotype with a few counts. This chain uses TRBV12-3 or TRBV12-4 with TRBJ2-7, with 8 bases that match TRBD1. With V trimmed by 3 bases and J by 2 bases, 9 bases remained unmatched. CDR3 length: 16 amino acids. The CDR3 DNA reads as TGTGCCAGCAGTTTCTTCGCCGGACAGGGTACCTACGAGCAGTACTTC. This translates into CASSFFAGQGTYEQYF.

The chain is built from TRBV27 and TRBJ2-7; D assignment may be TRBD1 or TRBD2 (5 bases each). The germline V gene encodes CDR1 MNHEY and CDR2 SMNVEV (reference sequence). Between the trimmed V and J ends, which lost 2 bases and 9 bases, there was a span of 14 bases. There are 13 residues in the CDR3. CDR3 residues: CASSLPGTAGQYV. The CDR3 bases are TGTGCCAGCAGTTTACCTGGGACCGCCGGGCAGTACGTC.

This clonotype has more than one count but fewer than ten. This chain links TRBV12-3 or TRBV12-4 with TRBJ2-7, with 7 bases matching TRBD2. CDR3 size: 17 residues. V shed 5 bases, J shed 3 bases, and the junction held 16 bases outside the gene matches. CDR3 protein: CASSPTGGFAGDYEQYF. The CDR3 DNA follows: TGTGCCAGCAGTCCAACTGGCGGGTTCGCGGGAGACTACGAGCAGTACTTC.

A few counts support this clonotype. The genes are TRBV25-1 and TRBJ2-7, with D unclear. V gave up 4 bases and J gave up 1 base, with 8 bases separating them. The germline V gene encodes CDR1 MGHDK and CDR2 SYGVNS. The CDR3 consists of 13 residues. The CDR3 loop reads CASSVLFSYEQYF. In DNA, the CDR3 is TGTGCCAGCAGTGTTCTGTTTTCCTACGAGCAGTACTTC.

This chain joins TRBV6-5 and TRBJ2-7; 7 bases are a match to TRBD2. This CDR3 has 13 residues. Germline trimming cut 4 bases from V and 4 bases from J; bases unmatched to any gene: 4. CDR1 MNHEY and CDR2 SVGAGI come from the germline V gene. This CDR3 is CASSSLGGYEQYV. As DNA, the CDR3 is TGTGCCAGCAGTTCTCTCGGGGGGTACGAGCAGTACGTC.

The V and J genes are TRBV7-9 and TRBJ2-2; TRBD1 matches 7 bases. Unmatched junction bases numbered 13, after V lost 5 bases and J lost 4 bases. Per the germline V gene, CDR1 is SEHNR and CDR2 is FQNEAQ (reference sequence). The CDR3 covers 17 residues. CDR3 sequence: CASSLTERGQGTGELFF. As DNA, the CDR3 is TGTGCCAGCAGCCTCACGGAGAGGGGGCAGGGCACCGGGGAGCTGTTTTTT.

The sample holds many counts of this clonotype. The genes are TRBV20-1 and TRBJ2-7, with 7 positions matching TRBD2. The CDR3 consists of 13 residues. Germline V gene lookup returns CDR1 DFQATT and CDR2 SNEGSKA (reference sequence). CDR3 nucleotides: TGCAGGGGGTTCGACCTCGGGAGGTACGAGCAGTACTTC. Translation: CRGFDLGRYEQYF.

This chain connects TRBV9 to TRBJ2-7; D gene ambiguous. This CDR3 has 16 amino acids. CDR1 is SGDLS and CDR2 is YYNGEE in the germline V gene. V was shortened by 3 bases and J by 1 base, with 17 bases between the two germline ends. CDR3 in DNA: TGTGCCAGCAGCGGCTCCCCAGACAATCCTTCCTACGAGCAGTACTTC. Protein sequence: CASSGSPDNPSYEQYF.